A single sample is the source of the 25 T cell receptor beta chains below, sequenced in a study of patients and donors after allogeneic stem cell transplantation. MiXCR was run by TCRdb on the RT-PCR reads, yielding one entry per CDR3 protein. Of about a million distinct CDR3 sequences in the sample, roughly 18% were seen once. Sequenced: blood, either unsorted or a sorted T cell fraction (not recorded which). Receptors were obtained from a human donor who was either an allogeneic HSCT recipient or a stem cell or donor lymphocyte infusion donor (not recorded which). It is not recorded whose cells these are; they may come from a transplant donor.

This clonotype showed up many times. The V gene is TRBV11-2, the J gene TRBJ2-2, with 11 bases lining up with TRBD2. Per the germline V gene, CDR1 is SGHAT and CDR2 is FQNNGV. V was pared by 1 base and J by 9 bases, with 10 bases of the junction left unmatched. This CDR3 has 17 residues. In nucleotides, the CDR3 is TGTGCCAGCAGCTTAGGAGTTGGGACTAGCGGTCTTAGGGAGCTGTTTTTT. Translated: CASSLGVGTSGLRELFF.

The sample holds many counts of this clonotype. The chain employs TRBV10-3 and TRBJ2-1; tentatively, D is TRBD2 (6 bases). V lost 11 bases and J lost 6, with 17 bases in between. There are 13 residues in the CDR3. Germline CDR1 is ENHRY and CDR2 is SYGVKD. CDR3 nucleotide sequence: TGTGCCTCATCGGAGGGAAGGGGCAATGAGCAGTTCTTC. This translates into CASSEGRGNEQFF.

CDR3 residues: CASSLVTGTSGANTGELFF. CDR3 sequence (DNA): TGTGCCAGCAGCTTAGTAACCGGGACTAGCGGGGCGAACACCGGGGAGCTGTTTTTT. The rearrangement links TRBV11-2 to TRBJ2-2; 13 bases map to TRBD2. The J segment lost 0 bases and the V segment lost 1 base, leaving 5 bases of the junction unmatched. The CDR3 is 19 amino acids. The V gene's germline CDR1 is SGHAT and CDR2 FQNNGV.

This clonotype was seen repeatedly, ten times or more. This chain joins TRBV12-3 or TRBV12-4 and TRBJ2-4; D is undetermined. Trimming left V 5 bases short and J 0 bases short, with 11 bases between. This CDR3 spans 15 amino acids. The CDR3 nucleotides are TGTGCCAGCAGTCTCACCGGGCTAGCCAAAAACATTCAGTACTTC. Translating gives CASSLTGLAKNIQYF.

The rearrangement uses TRBV19 and TRBJ2-7; D gene uncertain. V was pared by 0 bases and J by 2 bases, with 14 bases between. Germline CDR1 LNHDA, CDR2 SQIVND (reference sequence). The CDR3 is 16 amino acids. CDR3 region: CASSIDPGSRAYEQYF. The CDR3 nucleotides are TGTGCCAGTAGTATAGACCCCGGATCGAGAGCCTACGAGCAGTACTTC.

The chain has TRBV12-3 or TRBV12-4 and TRBJ2-5, with D unresolved. CDR3 length equals 15 residues. Trimming removed 1 base at V and 1 base at J, with 10 bases between. The DNA for the CDR3 is TGTGCCAGCAGTTTAGGAGGAACGGGCCAAGAGACCCAGTACTTC. This sequence encodes CASSLGGTGQETQYF.

This clonotype has only a few counts. This chain joins TRBV5-5 and TRBJ2-4, with D possibly matching TRBD1 (7 bases). V lost 5 bases, J lost 0 bases, and 15 bases lay in between. The CDR3 sequence is 16 residues long. Germline loops: CDR1 SGHKS, CDR2 YYEKEE (reference sequence). CDR3 sequence reads: CASSFSGGIAKNIQYF. DNA for the CDR3: TGTGCCAGCAGTTTCTCAGGGGGGATAGCCAAAAACATTCAGTACTTC.

This chain links TRBV7-9 with TRBJ2-5; D not certain. CDR1 is SEHNR, CDR2 FQNEAQ, per germline (reference sequence). CDR3 length equals 14 residues. V was pared by 2 bases and J by 6 bases, with 13 bases between. In DNA form, the CDR3 reads TGTGCCAGCAGCTTAAGATGGGAAGGGAAGACCCAGTACTTC. Translation gives CASSLRWEGKTQYF.

This rearrangement joins TRBV12-3 or TRBV12-4 to TRBJ1-5; D is ambiguous. The length of the CDR3 is 15 residues. Trimming stripped 6 bases from V and 7 bases from J, with 19 bases between. The CDR3 here is CASSHFTGNQQPQHF. DNA for the CDR3: TGTGCCAGCAGCCATTTCACGGGGAATCAACAGCCCCAGCATTTT.

The rearrangement uses TRBV20-1 and TRBJ2-7; no clear D gene. There are 14 residues in the CDR3. The V and J ends lost 1 base and 4 bases respectively, with 14 bases between them. Germline CDR1 and CDR2: DFQATT and SNEGSKA (reference sequence). This chain's CDR3 is CSARVTASRYEQYF. DNA of the CDR3: TGCAGTGCTAGAGTAACCGCTTCGAGGTACGAGCAGTACTTC.

The CDR3 DNA follows: TGTGCCAGCACCCAGACAGGGCGAGAGACCCAGTACTTC. Translating gives CASTQTGRETQYF. V is TRBV12-3 or TRBV12-4 and J is TRBJ2-5; the match to TRBD1 covers 7 bases. V lost 7 bases to trimming and J lost 4 bases; unmatched junction nucleotides: 6. The CDR3 extends over 13 amino acids.

This chain uses TRBV10-3 with TRBJ1-2, with 9 positions matching TRBD1. Per germline, CDR1 ENHRY and CDR2 SYGVKD. This CDR3 region has 16 residues. V dropped 9 bases and J dropped 0; count of bases not matched to a gene: 11. This CDR3 reads CAIREQTGGANYGYTF. The CDR3 DNA follows: TGTGCCATTCGGGAACAGACAGGGGGAGCTAACTATGGCTACACCTTC.

This clonotype was found a few times. The V gene is TRBV7-2, the J gene TRBJ2-1; the match to TRBD2 covers 10 bases. Losses at the gene ends were 2 bases for V and 2 bases for J; bases not matched to a gene: 6. Germline V gene lookup returns CDR1 SGHTA and CDR2 FQGNSA. This CDR3 spans 17 amino acids. This CDR3 reads CASSLNLAGAPYNEQFF. Written as DNA, the CDR3 is TGTGCCAGCAGCTTAAATCTAGCGGGGGCCCCCTACAATGAGCAGTTCTTC.

This clonotype was seen a few times. The chain joins TRBV5-1 to TRBJ2-2; D is uncertain. Germline lookup yields CDR1 SGHRS and CDR2 YFSETQ. Trimming took off 1 base at V and 0 bases at J, with 7 bases between the two ends. This CDR3 is built from 15 residues. CDR3 in DNA: TGCGCCAGCAGCTTGACATTGACGAACACCGGGGAGCTGTTTTTT. Its protein product is CASSLTLTNTGELFF.

This clonotype was counted only a few times. The chain combines TRBV20-1 with TRBJ1-1; D remains ambiguous. Germline V lookup: CDR1 DFQATT, CDR2 SNEGSKA (reference sequence). The V gene lost 0 bases and the J gene lost 1 base, with 9 bases spanning the gap. The CDR3 consists of 14 residues. The CDR3 nucleotides are TGCAGTGCTAGAGATAGTCCCCCGAACACTGAAGCTTTCTTT. It yields the protein CSARDSPPNTEAFF.

The genes are TRBV21-1 and TRBJ1-1. TRBV21-1 corresponds to a pseudogene. The CDR3 sequence is 14 residues long. The CDR3 region has the DNA TGTGCCAGCAGCAAACACGCGACTAACACTGAAGCTTTCTTT. It specifies CASSKHATNTEAFF.

This sequence joins TRBV9 and TRBJ1-6; D is unclear. The CDR3 has 14 amino acids. Germline loops: CDR1 SGDLS, CDR2 YYNGEE. Trimming shortened V by 3 bases and J by 7 bases, and 11 bases separated the two germline ends. CDR3 in amino acids: CASSGTESNSPLHF. The DNA of the CDR3 is TGTGCCAGCAGCGGGACGGAATCAAATTCACCCCTCCACTTT.

CDR3 in DNA: TGTGCCAGCAGTTTATCGAGGATAGTGGGAGACCAAGAGACCCAGTACTTC. Protein sequence: CASSLSRIVGDQETQYF. V gene TRBV12-3 or TRBV12-4 combines with J gene TRBJ2-5, with D perhaps TRBD2 (5 bases). The V end was cut by 2 bases, the J end by 0 bases, with 16 bases between. The length of the CDR3 is 17 residues.

This clonotype has just a few counts. The chain's CDR3 is CASSYQAGSRYGYTF. The CDR3 DNA follows: TGTGCCAGCAGTTATCAGGCCGGGAGTCGCTATGGCTACACCTTC. This rearrangement joins TRBV12-3 or TRBV12-4 to TRBJ1-2, with no clear D. The V gene lost 4 bases and the J gene lost 4 bases, with 16 bases spanning the gap. The length of the CDR3 is 15 residues.

The V call is TRBV18, the J call TRBJ2-5; weak D call: TRBD2 (6 bases). There are 17 residues in the CDR3. The V end lost 3 bases, the J end lost 0 bases, and 17 bases lay between the germline ends. Germline CDR1 reads KGHSH; CDR2 reads LQKENI. The CDR3 nucleotides are TGTGCCAGCTCACCCCCCGGGTGGGGGGTTGACCAAGAGACCCAGTACTTC. Amino acids: CASSPPGWGVDQETQYF.

This clonotype was detected a few times. The rearrangement joins TRBV30 to TRBJ1-2; tentative D call: TRBD1 (5 bases). The germline gives CDR1 GTSNPN, CDR2 SVGIG (reference sequence). The CDR3 has 12 amino acids. Trimming stripped 6 bases from V and 2 bases from J, with 10 bases between. For the CDR3, the DNA is TGTGCCTGTGAGACAGACAACTATGGCTACACCTTC. Translating it yields CACETDNYGYTF.

This rearrangement joins TRBV5-1 to TRBJ1-2; 9 bases match TRBD1. This CDR3 is 14 amino acids long. The germline gives CDR1 SGHRS, CDR2 YFSETQ. Trimming removed 4 bases from V and 8 bases from J; junction bases left unmatched: 9. The CDR3 protein is CASSLGQGVEGYTF. CDR3 nucleotide sequence: TGCGCCAGCAGCCTGGGACAGGGAGTGGAAGGCTACACCTTC.

This clonotype was detected a few times. The rearrangement joins TRBV3-1 to TRBJ2-5; 13 bases line up with TRBD2. The CDR3 extends over 14 amino acids. V gave up 4 bases and J gave up 13 bases; unmatched junction bases: 9. Germline loops: CDR1 LGHDT, CDR2 YNNKEL (reference sequence). The CDR3, as DNA: TGTGCCAGCAGCCCGCCCCCGGGACTAGCGGGGCCGTACTTC. Its protein product is CASSPPPGLAGPYF.

The CDR3 loop is CSGKVNTEAFF. As DNA, the CDR3 is TGCAGTGGGAAGGTGAACACTGAAGCTTTCTTT. The chain combines TRBV20-1 with TRBJ1-1, with D hard to call. Germline CDR1 is DFQATT and CDR2 is SNEGSKA (reference sequence). The CDR3 runs to 11 residues. The V gene lost 7 bases and the J gene lost 0 bases, with 6 bases spanning the gap.

This clonotype came up many times. The J gene is TRBJ1-4, the V gene TRBV12-3 or TRBV12-4; 9 bases are a match to TRBD1. With 5 bases clipped from V and 8 bases from J, the junction kept 6 bases outside the gene matches. The CDR3 has 14 amino acids. This CDR3 is CASSQQGAWEKLFF. In nucleotides, the CDR3 is TGTGCCAGCAGTCAACAGGGGGCTTGGGAAAAACTGTTTTTT.